The 16 T cell receptor beta chains below all came from one sample that was sequenced in a study of shared clonotypes between healthy human individuals. The method was immunoSEQ multiplex PCR; TCRdb's version includes in-frame clones alone and lacks a portion of them. The sample has approximately 500,000 clones; 70% to 80% are singletons. Specimen: PBMCs. The source of these receptors is a woman in her forties in good health. Some clones in this sample may be carry-over from other donors' samples.

This clone was recorded once. J is TRBJ1-5 and V is TRBV28; tentative D call: TRBD1 (5 bases). Germline CDR1 reads MDHEN; CDR2 reads SYDVKM. The CDR3 extends over 17 amino acids. V was pared by 5 bases and J by 0 bases, with 17 bases between. The CDR3 nucleotides read TGTGCCAGCAGTCCAGAACTCGACAGAGATAGCAATCAGCCCCAGCATTTT. Its protein product is CASSPELDRDSNQPQHF.

V usage is TRBV19 and J usage is TRBJ1-3; D is ambiguous. V was trimmed by 8 bases and J by 0 bases, leaving 5 bases between them. This CDR3 is 12 amino acids long. Per the germline V gene, CDR1 is LNHDA and CDR2 is SQIVND (reference sequence). CDR3 amino acids: CASCSSGNTIYF. CDR3 bases: TGTGCCAGTTGCAGCTCTGGAAACACCATATATTTT. Together with reference TRBV19 and TRBJ1-3, the CDR3 gives the full variable domain: DGGITQSPKYLFRKEGQNVTLSCEQNLNHDAMYWYRQDPGQGLRLIYYSQIVNDFQKGDIAEGYSVSREKKESFPLTVTSAQKNPTAFYLCASCSSGNTIYFGEGSWLTVV.

The chain is built from TRBV15 and TRBJ2-1, with TRBD2 identical over 10 bases. The CDR3 consists of 15 residues. Losses at the gene ends were 5 bases for V and 8 bases for J; bases not matched to a gene: 9. The germline gives CDR1 LNHNV, CDR2 YYDKDF (reference sequence). In DNA form, the CDR3 reads TGTGCCACCAGCGGAAGCGGGAGGGCCCTAGATGAGCAGTTCTTC. It specifies CATSGSGRALDEQFF.

This chain joins TRBV7-3 and TRBJ1-5; D remains unclear. Looked up from germline, CDR1 is SGHTA and CDR2 is FQGTGA. V was clipped by 2 bases and J by 5 bases, with 7 bases between them. The CDR3 contains 13 residues. The CDR3 sequence: CASSLDGYQPQHF. CDR3 coding DNA: TGTGCCAGCAGCTTAGACGGCTATCAGCCCCAGCATTTT.

The J gene is TRBJ2-5, the V gene TRBV7-2, with D possibly TRBD1 on 5 matching bases. In germline, CDR1 is SGHTA, CDR2 FQGNSA. This CDR3 spans 15 amino acids. Trimming removed 1 base at V and 2 bases at J, with 11 bases between. The CDR3 region has the DNA TGTGCCAGCAGCTTAGACCCAGGGCCACAAGAGACCCAGTACTTC. Amino acid sequence: CASSLDPGPQETQYF.

The chain employs TRBV5-1 and TRBJ1-1; D gene unclear. V lost 4 bases to trimming and J lost 4 bases, with 17 bases between them. The CDR3 length is 15 residues. The germline CDR1 and CDR2 sequences are SGHRS and YFSETQ. CDR3 bases: TGCGCCAGCAGCGCAAGGCCATCCGAGGGCACTGAAGCTTTCTTT. As protein: CASSARPSEGTEAFF.

This clone was found once. V and J are TRBV5-6 and TRBJ2-5; possible D gene TRBD1, 5 bases. The length of the CDR3 is 14 residues. The germline V and J ends were trimmed by 4 bases and 1 base, with 11 bases remaining between them. Germline assignment: CDR1 SGHDT and CDR2 YYEEEE. The CDR3 DNA reads as TGTGCCAGCAGCACCAGGGTCCCCCAAGAGACCCAGTACTTC. The encoded protein is CASSTRVPQETQYF.

The chain links TRBV9 to TRBJ1-4; no clear D gene. V lost 0 bases to trimming and J lost 5 bases, with 8 bases between them. CDR3 length: 14 amino acids. Germline V lookup: CDR1 SGDLS, CDR2 YYNGEE. CDR3 amino acids: CASSVEVRNEKLFF. The CDR3 nucleotides read TGTGCCAGCAGCGTAGAGGTCCGGAATGAAAAACTGTTTTTT. Full variable domain (outside the CDR3, taken from reference TRBV9 and TRBJ1-4): DSGVTQTPKHLITATGQRVTLRCSPRSGDLSVYWYQQSLDQGLQFLIQYYNGEERAKGNILERFSAQQFPDLHSELNLSSLELGDSALYFCASSVEVRNEKLFFGSGTQLSVL.

This clone was observed many times. The chain has TRBV7-9 and TRBJ2-1, with 10 nucleotides matching TRBD2. The CDR3 loop spans 16 amino acids. Germline assignment: CDR1 SEHNR and CDR2 FQNEAQ (reference sequence). The V segment lost 5 bases and the J segment 2 bases; nucleotides outside the gene matches: 6. The CDR3 region has the DNA TGTGCCAGCAGCCTCCCCCTAGCGGGAGCCTACAATGAGCAGTTCTTC. It specifies CASSLPLAGAYNEQFF. The entire variable domain, with the rest obtained from reference TRBV7-9 and TRBJ2-1, is as follows: DTGVSQNPRHKITKRGQNVTFRCDPISEHNRLYWYRQTLGQGPEFLTYFQNEAQLEKSRLLSDRFSAERPKGSFSTLEIQRTEQGDSAMYLCASSLPLAGAYNEQFFGPGTRLTVL.

This clone was found once. CDR3 bases: TGTGCCAGATTACACCGGGGAGCTGTTTTT. Amino acid sequence: CARLHRGAVF. The rearrangement uses TRBV21-1 and TRBJ2-2; no DNA check was done on the table's D call, TRBD2. TRBV21-1 is classified as a pseudogene. CDR3 size: 10 residues.

V and J are TRBV28 and TRBJ1-1; no clear D. This CDR3 spans 15 amino acids. CDR1 and CDR2 from the germline V gene are MDHEN and SYDVKM. Trimming cost V 6 bases and J 0 bases, with 14 bases left between them. The CDR3 DNA follows: TGTGCCAGCAGCGACGGTAGACGCCTGAACACTGAAGCTTTCTTT. This sequence encodes CASSDGRRLNTEAFF.

CDR3 protein: CAQDRFNTEAFF. The CDR3 nucleotides read TGTGCCCAAGACCGGTTCAACACTGAAGCTTTCTTT. The chain employs TRBV30 and TRBJ1-1; D is ambiguous. This CDR3 comprises 12 residues. Trimming pared 8 bases from V and 2 bases from J, leaving 12 bases between. In germline, CDR1 is GTSNPN, CDR2 SVGIG (reference sequence).

The gene calls are TRBV5-1 and TRBJ1-6; D unclear. V dropped 0 bases and J dropped 6 bases, with 13 bases sitting between them. Germline V gene lookup returns CDR1 SGHRS and CDR2 YFSETQ. The CDR3 sequence is 16 residues long. The CDR3 DNA sequence: TGCGCCAGCAGCTTGGGGAGCCTAGGGAGTAATTCACCCCTCCACTTT. Amino acid sequence: CASSLGSLGSNSPLHF.

This rearrangement joins TRBV11-2 to TRBJ2-1; the D gene is possibly TRBD2 (6 bases). V gave up 5 bases and J gave up 9 bases, with 17 bases separating them. Per germline, CDR1 SGHAT and CDR2 FQNNGV. The CDR3 contains 14 residues. CDR3 in amino acids: CASSPQTSWAEQFF. The DNA of the CDR3 is TGTGCCAGCAGCCCCCAGACTAGTTGGGCTGAGCAGTTCTTC.

This clone was seen a few times. The CDR3 DNA sequence: TGTGCCAGCAGTCTACCCAAGGGACACCCTTGGGATCAGCCCCAGCATTTT. Its protein is CASSLPKGHPWDQPQHF. V gene TRBV28 combines with J gene TRBJ1-5; tentative D call: TRBD1 (6 bases). The ends were cut back, 5 bases at V and 5 bases at J, with 22 bases in the middle. The CDR3 spans 17 residues. Germline-derived CDR1 and CDR2 are MDHEN and SYDVKM.

Comments on this clone: The sample carries other DNA sequences with the same CDR3. The genes are TRBV18 and TRBJ2-5, with D tentatively TRBD1 (5 bases). The CDR3 runs 12 residues. V was trimmed by 3 bases and J by 5 bases, leaving 7 bases between them. The germline V gene encodes CDR1 KGHSH and CDR2 LQKENI. The CDR3 spells CASSPAGETQYF. The CDR3 region has the DNA TGTGCCAGCTCACCCGCAGGGGAGACCCAGTACTTC. The full variable domain, in which reference TRBV18 and TRBJ2-5 provide the parts outside the CDR3, is NAGVMQNPRHLVRRRGQEARLRCSPMKGHSHVYWYRQLPEEGLKFMVYLQKENIIDESGMPKERFSAEFPKEGPSILRIQQVVRGDSAAYFCASSPAGETQYFGPGTRLLVL.